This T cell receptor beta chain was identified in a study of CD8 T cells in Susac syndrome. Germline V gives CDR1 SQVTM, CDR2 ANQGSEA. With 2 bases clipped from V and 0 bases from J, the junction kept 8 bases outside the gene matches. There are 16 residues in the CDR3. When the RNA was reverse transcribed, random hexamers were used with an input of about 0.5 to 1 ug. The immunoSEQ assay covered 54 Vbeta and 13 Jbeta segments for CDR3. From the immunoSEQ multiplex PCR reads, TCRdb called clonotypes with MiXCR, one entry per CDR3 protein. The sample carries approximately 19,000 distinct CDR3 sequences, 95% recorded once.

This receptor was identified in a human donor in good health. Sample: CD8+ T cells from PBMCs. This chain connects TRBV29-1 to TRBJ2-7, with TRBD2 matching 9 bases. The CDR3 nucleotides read TGCAGCGTTGAAACTAGCGGGCCATCTGACTCCTACGAGCAGTACTTC. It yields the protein CSVETSGPSDSYEQYF.